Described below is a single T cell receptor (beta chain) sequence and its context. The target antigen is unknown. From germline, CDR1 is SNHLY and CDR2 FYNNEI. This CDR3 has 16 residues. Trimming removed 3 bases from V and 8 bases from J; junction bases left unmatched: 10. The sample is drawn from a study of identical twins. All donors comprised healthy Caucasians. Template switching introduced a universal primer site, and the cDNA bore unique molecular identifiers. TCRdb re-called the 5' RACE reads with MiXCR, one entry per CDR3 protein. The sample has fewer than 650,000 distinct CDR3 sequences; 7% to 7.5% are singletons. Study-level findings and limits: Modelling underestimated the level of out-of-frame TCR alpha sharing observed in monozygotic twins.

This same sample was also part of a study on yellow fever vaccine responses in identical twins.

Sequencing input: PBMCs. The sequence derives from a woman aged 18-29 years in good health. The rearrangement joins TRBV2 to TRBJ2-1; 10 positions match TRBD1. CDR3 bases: TGTGCCAGCAGTGACGAGACAGGGGGCCCGAGGGATGAGCAGTTCTTC. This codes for CASSDETGGPRDEQFF.